Listed below are T cell receptor beta chains from one sample, sequenced in a study of vaccination and CD4 T cells after COVID-19. TCRdb redid the calling of the PCR reads with MiXCR, one entry per CDR3 protein. Found here are about 15,000 distinct CDR3 sequences, about 38% of them singletons; the top ten hold about 20%. For these receptors, no antigen is known. Sequencing was performed on cultured CD4+ T cells from blood. Receptors were obtained from a human donor with COVID-19. Both conserved end residues are part of each CDR3. D genes are given only for firm matches. Not all rows give a size; the values are once, few, many and, for expanded clones, a class.

. TRBD1 TRBJ2-7 13 TRBV10-2 CASSRQGSYEQYF TGCGCCAGCAGTCGACAGGGATCCTACGAGCAGTACTTC
few TRBD1 TRBJ1-6 15 TRBV5-1 CASSPRGQGNSPLHF TGCGCCAGCAGCCCAAGGGGACAGGGGAATTCACCCCTCCACTTT
. TRBD1 TRBJ2-7 15 TRBV11-2 CASSLRGTGFHEQYF TGTGCCAGCAGCTTAAGGGGGACAGGGTTCCACGAGCAGTACTTC
few . TRBJ2-5 14 TRBV5-1 CASSLARGHETQYF TGCGCCAGCAGCTTGGCCAGGGGTCATGAGACCCAGTACTTC
. . TRBJ2-7 15 TRBV7-2 CASSSITTWATEQYF TGTGCCAGCAGCTCGATTACAACTTGGGCTACCGAGCAGTACTTC
. . TRBJ1-6 14 TRBV14 CASSQGQVFSPLHF TGTGCCAGCAGCCAAGGACAGGTGTTTTCACCCCTCCACTTT
few . TRBJ1-5 17 TRBV21-1 CASSPTTRGLGNQPQHF TGTGCCAGCAGCCCCACAACCAGGGGGCTTGGCAATCAGCCCCAGCATTTT
. . TRBJ2-2 13 TRBV2 CASSEDGNGELFF TGTGCCAGCAGTGAAGATGGAAACGGGGAGCTGTTTTTT
. . TRBJ1-5 14 TRBV2 CASSGPYSNQPQHF TGTGCCAGCAGTGGACCGTATAGCAATCAGCCCCAGCATTTT
. TRBD1 TRBJ2-3 14 TRBV5-1 CASGDRGRTDTQYF TGCGCCAGCGGCGACAGGGGTCGCACAGATACGCAGTATTTT
. TRBD2 TRBJ2-3 16 TRBV6-8 CASSYSGTNRVDTQYF TGTGCCAGCAGTTACTCAGGGACTAATCGGGTAGATACGCAGTATTTT
. . TRBJ1-2 13 TRBV20-1 CSASGQPLEGYTF TGCAGTGCTAGTGGACAGCCCTTGGAGGGCTACACCTTC
. . TRBJ2-7 11 TRBV2 CASEYGREQYF TGTGCCAGCGAATACGGCCGCGAGCAGTACTTC
few . TRBJ1-4 15 TRBV6-1 CASAGPSSTNEKLFF TGTGCCAGTGCGGGACCCTCCTCAACTAATGAAAAACTGTTTTTT
. . TRBJ1-3 14 TRBV20-1 CSARKTSTGNTIYF TGCAGTGCTAGAAAGACCAGTACTGGAAACACCATATATTTT
few TRBD2 TRBJ2-2 14 TRBV7-2 CASSLRGDTGELFF TGTGCCAGCAGCTTACGGGGGGACACCGGGGAGCTGTTTTTT
. TRBD1 TRBJ2-7 14 TRBV10-3 CAISESRGGGEQYF TGTGCCATCAGTGAGTCGAGAGGGGGCGGGGAGCAGTACTTC
. TRBD1 TRBJ1-2 17 TRBV6-1 CASTQIGAGGIWYGYTF TGTGCCAGCACCCAGATTGGGGCAGGGGGCATATGGTATGGCTACACCTTC
once TRBD2 TRBJ2-5 14 TRBV10-2 CASSESARGGNQYF TGCGCCAGCAGTGAGTCGGCGCGGGGGGGCAACCAGTACTTC
few . TRBJ2-5 18 TRBV2 CASSEYGISGQSQETQYF TGTGCCAGCAGTGAATATGGTATTAGCGGCCAATCCCAAGAGACCCAGTACTTC
. . TRBJ1-6 14 TRBV11-2 CASSPNSASSPLHF TGTGCCAGCAGCCCGAACAGCGCTTCGTCACCCCTCCACTTT
. . TRBJ2-2 14 TRBV11-2 CASSLLGSTGELFF TGTGCCAGCAGCTTATTGGGATCCACCGGGGAGCTGTTTTTT
. . TRBJ2-3 17 TRBV24-1 CATSPRGPGLGGDTQYF TGTGCCACCAGCCCCCGGGGACCAGGACTCGGTGGGGATACGCAGTATTTT
. TRBD1 TRBJ1-2 14 TRBV5-4 CASSMQGAESGYTF TGTGCCAGCAGCATGCAGGGGGCTGAGAGTGGCTACACCTTC
. TRBD1 TRBJ2-5 14 TRBV6-4 CASSATGGGETQYF TGTGCCAGCAGTGCGACAGGGGGTGGTGAGACCCAGTACTTC
. . TRBJ1-5 15 TRBV25-1 CASSEPGGGGQPQHF TGTGCCAGCAGTGAACCGGGGGGGGGTGGTCAGCCCCAGCATTTT
. TRBD1 TRBJ1-5 18 TRBV6-1 CASSPKGTGTYSNQPQHF TGTGCCAGCAGTCCGAAAGGGACAGGGACATATAGCAATCAGCCCCAGCATTTT
few TRBD2 TRBJ2-1 14 TRBV20-1 CSVLAGTSDNEQFF TGCAGTGTGTTGGCCGGGACTAGCGACAATGAGCAGTTCTTC
few TRBD1 TRBJ2-2 14 TRBV20-1 CSVPGQGNTGELFF TGCAGTGTCCCGGGACAGGGGAACACCGGGGAGCTGTTTTTT
few TRBD1 TRBJ1-1 17 TRBV6-1 CASSRFLDQGARTEAFF TGTGCCAGCAGCCGATTTTTGGATCAGGGGGCTCGCACTGAAGCTTTCTTT
few . TRBJ1-5 15 TRBV6-2/TRBV6-3 CASSRISYSNQPQHF TGTGCCAGCAGTCGGATCTCATATAGCAATCAGCCCCAGCATTTT
few . TRBJ2-7 15 TRBV11-2 CASSLGGGRSYEQYF TGTGCCAGCAGCTTAGGTGGAGGGCGCTCCTACGAGCAGTACTTC
. TRBD1 TRBJ1-1 14 TRBV4-2 CASSPQGANTEAFF TGTGCCAGCAGCCCCCAGGGGGCGAACACTGAAGCTTTCTTT
. TRBD2 TRBJ2-3 18 TRBV12-3/TRBV12-4 CASSRLGPGTTSTDTQYF TGTGCCAGCAGCCGATTAGGCCCCGGGACTACGAGCACAGATACGCAGTATTTT
. . TRBJ1-4 12 TRBV6-1 CATMSPGEKLFF TGTGCCACCATGTCACCTGGTGAAAAACTGTTTTTT
few TRBD1 TRBJ1-5 15 TRBV6-2/TRBV6-3 CASRAGTGAHQPQHF TGTGCCAGCAGAGCCGGGACAGGGGCCCATCAGCCCCAGCATTTT
. . TRBJ1-3 15 TRBV20-1 CSARVGASVGNTIYF TGCAGTGCTAGGGTGGGGGCATCAGTCGGAAACACCATATATTTT
. TRBD1 TRBJ1-2 15 TRBV5-1 CASRMGQGLLYGYTF TGCGCCAGCAGGATGGGACAGGGGCTTTTATATGGCTACACCTTC
. . TRBJ2-1 17 TRBV6-1 CASSEARSRRINNEQFF TGTGCCAGCAGTGAAGCGCGGTCCAGGCGGATAAACAATGAGCAGTTCTTC
once . TRBJ2-4 14 TRBV20-1 CSARSPGWGNIQYF TGCAGTGCAAGGTCTCCGGGGTGGGGGAACATTCAGTACTTC
once . TRBJ2-6 15 TRBV5-5 CASSLGVSGANVLTF TGTGCCAGCAGCTTAGGGGTCTCTGGGGCCAACGTCCTGACTTTC
. . TRBJ2-5 13 TRBV5-3 CASSLDAGETQYF TGTGCCAGCAGCTTGGACGCGGGGGAGACCCAGTACTTC
. . TRBJ2-7 15 TRBV21-1 CASSPQGPSSYEQYF TGTGCCAGCAGCCCCCAGGGGCCGAGCTCCTACGAGCAGTACTTC
. TRBD1 TRBJ1-6 16 TRBV24-1 CATSDPSGQGNSPLHF TGTGCCACCAGTGACCCGAGTGGACAGGGGAATTCACCCCTCCACTTT
. TRBD2 TRBJ2-7 19 TRBV20-1 CSARDRGGPSSGGAIEQYF TGCAGTGCTAGAGATCGGGGCGGACCTTCTAGCGGGGGGGCAATCGAGCAGTACTTC